These 9 T cell receptor beta chains originate from one sample sequenced in a study of T cell responses to AZD1222 COVID-19 vaccine. Profiling relied on immunoSEQ multiplex PCR, and the TCRdb table lists in-frame clones only, not all of them. The data hold some 140,000 clones, with roughly 93% observed a single time. The sample was peripheral blood, taken on day 0 of AZD1222 vaccination. These receptors all come from an adult in good health.

Worth noting for this clone: Additional DNA sequences in this sample encode the identical CDR3. The CDR3 DNA follows: TGTGCCAGCAGCTTAGGGGGTAGCGGACAAGAGACCCAGTACTTC. Amino acid sequence: CASSLGGSGQETQYF. The chain recombines TRBV7-2 with TRBJ2-5, with a weak D call TRBD2 (6 bases). CDR3 length: 15 amino acids. Germline values: CDR1 SGHTA, CDR2 FQGNSA. Trimming cost V 1 base and J 2 bases, with 11 bases left between them.

The CDR3 reads CASSERKLGQGRISNQPQHF. DNA of the CDR3: TGTGCCAGCAGTGAAAGGAAATTAGGCCAAGGGCGTATTAGCAATCAGCCCCAGCATTTT. This sequence joins TRBV6-1 and TRBJ1-5; no reliable D call. Germline CDR1 MNHNS, CDR2 SASEGT. V was clipped by 2 bases and J by 0 bases, with 23 bases between them. This CDR3 comprises 20 residues.

The chain uses TRBV5-6 and TRBJ2-5, with 10 bases that match TRBD2. Germline assignment: CDR1 SGHDT and CDR2 YYEEEE. The CDR3 consists of 16 residues. The ends lost 4 bases at V and 2 bases at J; junction bases unmatched: 8. CDR3 coding DNA: TGTGCCAGCAGCCTCTTAACTAGCGGGATTCAAGAGACCCAGTACTTC. Amino acid sequence: CASSLLTSGIQETQYF.

V usage is TRBV6-2 or TRBV6-3 and J usage is TRBJ1-2; no definite D call. The CDR3 covers 16 residues. Germline V gene lookup returns CDR1 MNHEY and CDR2 SVGEGT. The V end was cut by 0 bases, the J end by 4 bases, with 15 bases between. The DNA for the CDR3 is TGTGCCAGCAGTTACTCGACCACCGACCCCGGCTATGGCTACACCTTC. This sequence encodes CASSYSTTDPGYGYTF.

The chain has TRBV18 and TRBJ2-1, with D perhaps matching TRBD1 or TRBD2 (5 bases each). CDR3 length: 16 residues. With 6 bases removed from V and 2 bases from J, the gap between germline ends came to 17 bases. CDR1 is KGHSH and CDR2 is LQKENI in the germline V gene. The CDR3 sequence: CASSSFGGQTYNEQFF. DNA of the CDR3: TGTGCCAGCTCGTCTTTCGGAGGACAAACCTACAATGAGCAGTTCTTC.

The chain uses TRBV12-3 or TRBV12-4 and TRBJ2-7; D unresolved. The ends were cut back, 3 bases at V and 7 bases at J, with 10 bases in the middle. This CDR3 has 12 residues. CDR3 in amino acids: CASSFHLGEQYF. CDR3 sequence (DNA): TGTGCCAGCAGTTTTCATCTGGGAGAGCAGTACTTC.

This chain joins TRBV6-5 and TRBJ2-5, with D possibly called TRBD1 or TRBD2 (5 bases each). Germline CDR1 reads MNHEY; CDR2 reads SVGAGI. The V gene lost 2 bases and the J gene lost 0 bases, with 10 bases spanning the gap. This CDR3 has 15 residues. The CDR3 loop reads CASSYTGRYQETQYF. Written as DNA, the CDR3 is TGTGCCAGCAGTTACACGGGACGGTACCAAGAGACCCAGTACTTC.

The V and J genes are TRBV19 and TRBJ1-6; D is unclear. This CDR3 has 15 amino acids. Germline V gives CDR1 LNHDA, CDR2 SQIVND (reference sequence). V was pared by 5 bases and J by 3 bases, with 11 bases between. Written as DNA, the CDR3 is TGTGCCAGTAGTCGCGGACTCGGCTATAATTCACCCCTCCACTTT. Protein product: CASSRGLGYNSPLHF.

The chain is built from TRBV25-1 and TRBJ1-2; the match to TRBD1 covers 8 bases. Germline CDR1 reads MGHDK; CDR2 reads SYGVNS. Unmatched junction bases numbered 12, after V lost 8 bases and J lost 7 bases. The CDR3 is made up of 14 amino acids. The CDR3 sequence: CASLGRQGFGGYTF. The CDR3 nucleotides are TGTGCCAGCCTGGGGCGACAGGGGTTCGGTGGCTACACCTTC.